Following are 28 T cell receptor beta chains from one sample sequenced in a study of blood T cell repertoires in COVID-19. TCRdb's table, derived via immunoSEQ multiplex PCR, lists solely in-frame clones and lacks some. The sample lists over 250,000 clones, roughly nine tenths occurring once. The sample was peripheral blood. These receptors came from a woman aged 25 to 45 with COVID-19, enrolled during active disease.

The chain is built from TRBV6-6 and TRBJ1-2, with TRBD1 identical over 7 bases. Germline loops: CDR1 MNHNY, CDR2 SVGAGI (reference sequence). Unmatched junction bases numbered 8, after V lost 4 bases and J lost 3 bases. This CDR3 spans 15 amino acids. The CDR3 sequence: CASSFYRGDDYGYTF. Here the CDR3 DNA reads TGTGCCAGCAGTTTTTACAGGGGAGATGACTATGGCTACACCTTC.

This rearrangement joins TRBV27 to TRBJ2-6; no firm D call. V gave up 2 bases and J gave up 1 base, with 9 bases separating them. From germline, CDR1 is MNHEY and CDR2 SMNVEV (reference sequence). CDR3 length equals 16 residues. The CDR3 DNA reads as TGTGCCAGCAGTTTAGATGGGCTGTCTGGGGCCAACGTCCTGACTTTC. This gives the protein CASSLDGLSGANVLTF.

This clone was picked up one time. CDR3 DNA sequence: TGTGCCAGCAGCGCAGGGGCCCTGGACTACGAGCAGTACTTC. Amino acids: CASSAGALDYEQYF. The rearrangement joins TRBV9 to TRBJ2-7, with a tentative D call TRBD1 (6 bases). Germline values: CDR1 SGDLS, CDR2 YYNGEE. The CDR3 sequence is 14 residues long. Deletions cut 3 bases from V and 3 bases from J, with 13 bases between.

The rearrangement uses TRBV6-2 or TRBV6-3 and TRBJ1-2, with D maybe TRBD1 (5 bases). The V end lost 6 bases, the J end lost 5 bases, and 16 bases lay between the germline ends. The CDR3 spans 14 residues. CDR1 is MNHEY, CDR2 SVGEGT, per germline. The CDR3 DNA is TGTGCCAGCAGCCGGGCAGGGAACATTTATGGCTACACCTTC. It specifies CASSRAGNIYGYTF.

The genes are TRBV28 and TRBJ1-5, with TRBD1 matching over 7 bases. V was pared by 8 bases and J by 5 bases, with 9 bases of the junction left unmatched. The germline CDR1 and CDR2 sequences are MDHEN and SYDVKM. The CDR3 sequence is 14 residues long. CDR3 amino acids: CASGDRVRYQPQHF. Here the CDR3 DNA reads TGTGCCAGCGGTGACAGGGTGAGGTATCAGCCCCAGCATTTT.

The chain joins TRBV3-1 (or the pseudogene TRBV3-2) to TRBJ2-3; 14 bases are a match to TRBD2. The J segment lost 8 bases and the V segment lost 5 bases, leaving 9 bases of the junction unmatched. CDR1 LGHDT and CDR2 YNNKEL come from the germline V gene (reference sequence). The CDR3 length is 16 residues. The CDR3 region is CASSARPGLAGVTQYF. The CDR3 DNA reads as TGTGCCAGCAGCGCCCGACCGGGACTAGCGGGAGTTACGCAGTATTTT.

The chain uses TRBV16 and TRBJ2-7, with TRBD1 as a possible D gene (6 bases). This CDR3 has 14 residues. The V and J ends lost 4 bases and 6 bases respectively, with 16 bases between them. CDR1 and CDR2 (germline): KGHSY, FQNENV. The DNA of the CDR3 is TGTGCCAGCAGCCCCGGCAGGGGTACTTCCGAGCAGTACTTC. Its translation: CASSPGRGTSEQYF. Together with reference TRBV16 and TRBJ2-7, the CDR3 gives the full variable domain: GEEVAQTPKHLVRGEGQKAKLYCAPIKGHSYVFWYQQVLKNEFKFLISFQNENVFDETGMPKERFSAKCLPNSPCSLEIQATKLEDSAVYFCASSPGRGTSEQYFGPGTRLTVT.

The V gene is TRBV4-1, the J gene TRBJ1-2, with D perhaps TRBD1 (6 bases). This CDR3 contains 15 residues. Germline V gene sequence: CDR1 MGHRA, CDR2 YSYEKL. V was pared by 1 base and J by 6 bases, with 15 bases between. As DNA, the CDR3 is TGCGCCAGCAGCCAAGCTCATCGACAGGACAATGGCTACACCTTC. This gives the protein CASSQAHRQDNGYTF.

This clone occurred once. The rearrangement uses TRBV5-1 and TRBJ1-1, with D perhaps matching TRBD1 (5 bases). Per germline, CDR1 SGHRS and CDR2 YFSETQ. The CDR3 runs to 14 residues. V shed 0 bases and J shed 6 bases, with 12 bases lying between them. The CDR3 bases are TGCGCCAGCAGCTTGGGGGCAGGGAGGCCTGAAGCTTTCTTT. It specifies CASSLGAGRPEAFF.

This chain connects TRBV14 to TRBJ2-7; no reliable D call. Trimming took 0 bases from V and 0 from J, leaving 12 bases between them. CDR1 and CDR2 (germline): SGHDN, FVKESK. The CDR3 is 16 amino acids. The CDR3 nucleotides read TGTGCCAGCAGCCAAGATACACTAAGGAGCTCCTACGAGCAGTACTTC. It codes for CASSQDTLRSSYEQYF.

The rearrangement uses TRBV2 and TRBJ1-1; D gene ambiguous. Per the germline V gene, CDR1 is SNHLY and CDR2 is FYNNEI. The CDR3 has 14 amino acids. Trimming removed 6 bases from V and 6 bases from J, with 17 bases in between. DNA of the CDR3: TGTGCCAGCAGGAGGGTCACTGGGTCCCCTGAAGCTTTCTTT. It specifies CASRRVTGSPEAFF.

The chain couples TRBV2 to TRBJ1-1, with unresolved D. Germline-derived CDR1 and CDR2 are SNHLY and FYNNEI. Deletions cut 7 bases from V and 6 bases from J, with 12 bases between. There are 12 residues in the CDR3. In DNA form, the CDR3 reads TGTGCCAGCAAACGGGGTATCTCTGAAGCTTTCTTT. This encodes CASKRGISEAFF.

This chain joins TRBV19 and TRBJ1-1; 7 bases align to TRBD1. CDR3 size: 15 residues. J lost 3 bases, V lost 5 bases, and 9 bases had no gene match. Looked up from germline, CDR1 is LNHDA and CDR2 is SQIVND (reference sequence). The CDR3 loop reads CASSVTGDGDTEAFF. CDR3 DNA sequence: TGTGCCAGTAGTGTAACAGGGGATGGGGACACTGAAGCTTTCTTT.

The J gene is TRBJ1-6, the V gene TRBV5-1, with 9 bases identical to TRBD1. The CDR3 is 16 amino acids. Per germline, CDR1 SGHRS and CDR2 YFSETQ. With 4 bases clipped from V and 6 bases from J, the junction kept 8 bases outside the gene matches. CDR3: CASSVTGTGINSPLHF. In DNA form, the CDR3 reads TGCGCCAGCAGCGTAACCGGGACAGGGATTAATTCACCCCTCCACTTT.

The chain has TRBV4-1 and TRBJ1-1, with unresolved D. This CDR3 has 15 amino acids. Deletions cut 4 bases from V and 5 bases from J, with 17 bases between. From germline, CDR1 is MGHRA and CDR2 YSYEKL. The CDR3 loop is CASSRESAEATEAFF. The CDR3 DNA reads as TGCGCCAGCAGCCGAGAATCGGCGGAGGCAACTGAAGCTTTCTTT.

The chain joins TRBV3-1 (or the pseudogene TRBV3-2) to TRBJ1-5; 10 bases agree with TRBD1. CDR3 length: 15 amino acids. The germline gives CDR1 LGHDT, CDR2 YNNKEL (reference sequence). V shed 4 bases, J shed 7 bases, and the junction held 7 bases outside the gene matches. The CDR3 DNA is TGTGCCAGCAGCCCCGACAGGGGGCAGGGACAGCCCCAGCATTTT. This sequence encodes CASSPDRGQGQPQHF.

This sequence joins TRBV3-1 (or the pseudogene TRBV3-2) and TRBJ1-2, with TRBD1 identical over 8 bases. The CDR3 contains 16 residues. Germline-derived CDR1 and CDR2 are LGHDT and YNNKEL (reference sequence). V shed 4 bases, J shed 2 bases, and the junction held 9 bases outside the gene matches. CDR3 nucleotide sequence: TGTGCCAGCAGCCCCCGCTCCGGACAGGGCAACTATGGCTACACCTTC. Translating gives CASSPRSGQGNYGYTF.

J is TRBJ1-5 and V is TRBV4-1, with 8 bases that match TRBD1. This CDR3 is built from 16 residues. The junction had 7 bases not matched to a gene; V was cut back by 0 bases and J by 6 bases. CDR1 and CDR2 (germline): MGHRA, YSYEKL. CDR3 amino acids: CASSQDGAGGSQPQHF. In DNA form, the CDR3 reads TGCGCCAGCAGCCAAGATGGAGCAGGGGGCTCTCAGCCCCAGCATTTT.

Comment on this clone: This CDR3 is also generated by other DNA sequences in the sample. The CDR3 DNA follows: TGTGCCAGCAGGGACAGAGGGTATGGCTACACCTTC. Translating it yields CASRDRGYGYTF. The chain joins TRBV3-1 (or the pseudogene TRBV3-2) to TRBJ1-2, with D possibly being TRBD1 (6 bases). Trimming removed 6 bases from V and 5 bases from J, with 10 bases in between. CDR3 length: 12 residues. Germline lookup yields CDR1 LGHDT and CDR2 YNNKEL (reference sequence).

V gene TRBV7-3 combines with J gene TRBJ2-7; 9 bases are a match to TRBD1. The germline CDR1 and CDR2 sequences are SGHTA and FQGTGA. The CDR3 totals 16 residues. Trimming cost V 0 bases and J 0 bases; bases outside gene matches: 3. The CDR3 sequence: CASSLTGQGSSYEQYF. As DNA, the CDR3 is TGTGCCAGCAGCTTAACGGGACAGGGAAGCTCCTACGAGCAGTACTTC.

The V call is TRBV6-5, the J call TRBJ1-1; 7 positions agree with TRBD1. The CDR3 loop spans 14 amino acids. Trimming took 6 bases from V and 5 from J; bases not matched to a gene: 9. Germline V lookup: CDR1 MNHEY, CDR2 SVGAGI. Here the CDR3 reads CASRDPGGGTEAFF. The CDR3 DNA reads as TGTGCCAGCAGAGACCCAGGGGGAGGTACTGAAGCTTTCTTT.

The genes are TRBV27 and TRBJ2-5; 13 bases map to TRBD2. The CDR3 runs 16 residues. With V trimmed by 5 bases and J by 7 bases, 10 bases remained unmatched. Germline V gives CDR1 MNHEY, CDR2 SMNVEV (reference sequence). CDR3 in amino acids: CASSLLAGGPDGTQYF. For the CDR3, the DNA is TGTGCCAGCAGTCTACTAGCGGGAGGGCCGGACGGGACCCAGTACTTC.

The chain links TRBV9 to TRBJ2-5; 14 bases fit TRBD2. The CDR3 has 15 residues. In germline, CDR1 is SGDLS, CDR2 YYNGEE. V shed 4 bases and J 7 bases; nucleotides not matched to a gene: 6. DNA for the CDR3: TGTGCCAGCAGCCCGACTAGCGGGAGGGTAGGGACCCAGTACTTC. Translated: CASSPTSGRVGTQYF. Variable domain in full (rest from reference TRBV9 and TRBJ2-5): DSGVTQTPKHLITATGQRVTLRCSPRSGDLSVYWYQQSLDQGLQFLIQYYNGEERAKGNILERFSAQQFPDLHSELNLSSLELGDSALYFCASSPTSGRVGTQYFGPGTRLLVL.

This clone was recorded only once. The rearrangement joins TRBV7-9 to TRBJ2-7, with 12 bases aligning to TRBD2. The CDR3 length is 19 residues. CDR1 is SEHNR and CDR2 is FQNEAQ in the germline V gene (reference sequence). The J segment lost 0 bases and the V segment lost 6 bases, leaving 15 bases of the junction unmatched. The CDR3 spells CASSSPGLAGFFSSYEQYF. The CDR3 DNA sequence: TGTGCCAGCAGTAGTCCGGGACTAGCGGGTTTCTTTAGCTCCTACGAGCAGTACTTC.

The chain combines TRBV3-1 (or the pseudogene TRBV3-2) with TRBJ1-5; no definite D call. Germline-derived CDR1 and CDR2 are LGHDT and YNNKEL (reference sequence). Trimming shortened V by 1 base and J by 4 bases, and 11 bases separated the two germline ends. The CDR3 has 15 amino acids. CDR3 DNA sequence: TGTGCCAGCAGCCAAGGGAGGGTTGAAAATCAGCCCCAGCATTTT. As protein: CASSQGRVENQPQHF.

The chain joins TRBV7-9 to TRBJ1-1; D might be TRBD1 (6 bases). The germline V gene encodes CDR1 SEHNR and CDR2 FQNEAQ (reference sequence). The CDR3 is 15 amino acids. The germline V and J ends were trimmed by 3 bases and 1 base, with 12 bases remaining between them. In DNA form, the CDR3 reads TGTGCCAGCAGCTTTCCCGGGACACGGAACACTGAAGCTTTCTTT. It specifies CASSFPGTRNTEAFF.

This clone came up once. DNA of the CDR3: TGCAGCGTTGTCAGGGGGCCCAATCAGCCCCAGCATTTT. It translates to CSVVRGPNQPQHF. J is TRBJ1-5 and V is TRBV29-1; 8 positions agree with TRBD1. The CDR3 spans 13 residues. V was clipped by 4 bases and J by 3 bases; unmatched bases: 2. CDR1 and CDR2 (germline): SQVTM, ANQGSEA.

The chain has TRBV6-5 and TRBJ2-1; the D is unclear. The CDR3 is 11 amino acids. CDR1 is MNHEY, CDR2 SVGAGI, per germline. V lost 4 bases to trimming and J lost 9 bases, with 7 bases between them. The CDR3 bases are TGTGCCAGCAGTTCTTTCAGTGAGCAGTTCTTC. Its protein is CASSSFSEQFF.